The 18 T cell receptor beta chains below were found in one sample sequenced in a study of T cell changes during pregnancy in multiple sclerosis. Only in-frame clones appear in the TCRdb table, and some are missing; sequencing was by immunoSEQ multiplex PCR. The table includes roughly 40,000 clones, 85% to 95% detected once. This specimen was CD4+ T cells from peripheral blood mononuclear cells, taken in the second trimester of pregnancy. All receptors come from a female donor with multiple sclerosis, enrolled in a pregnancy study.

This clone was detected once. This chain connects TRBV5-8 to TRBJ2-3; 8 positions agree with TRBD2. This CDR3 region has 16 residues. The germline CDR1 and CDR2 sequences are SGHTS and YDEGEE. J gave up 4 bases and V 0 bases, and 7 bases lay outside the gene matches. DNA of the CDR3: TGTGCCAGCAGCTTGGCAGGGCGGACTAGCTCAGATACGCAGTATTTT. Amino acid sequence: CASSLAGRTSSDTQYF.

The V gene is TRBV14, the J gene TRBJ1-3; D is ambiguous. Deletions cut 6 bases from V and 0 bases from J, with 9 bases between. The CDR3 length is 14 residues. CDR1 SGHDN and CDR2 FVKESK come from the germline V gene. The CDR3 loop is CASRNEHSGNTIYF. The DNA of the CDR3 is TGTGCCAGCAGAAACGAGCACTCTGGAAACACCATATATTTT.

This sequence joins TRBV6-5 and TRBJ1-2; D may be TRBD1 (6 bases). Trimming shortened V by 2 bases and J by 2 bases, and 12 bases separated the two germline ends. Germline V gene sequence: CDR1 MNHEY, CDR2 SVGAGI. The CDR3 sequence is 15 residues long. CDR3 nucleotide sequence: TGTGCCAGCAGTTACAGTACAGGGCTCAACTATGGCTACACCTTC. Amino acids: CASSYSTGLNYGYTF.

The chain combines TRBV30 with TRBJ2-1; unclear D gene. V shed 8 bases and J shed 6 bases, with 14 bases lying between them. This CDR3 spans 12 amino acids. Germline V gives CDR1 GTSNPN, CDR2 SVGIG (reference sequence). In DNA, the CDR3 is TGTGCCACAACACAGCCAGGCAATGAGCAGTTCTTC. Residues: CATTQPGNEQFF.

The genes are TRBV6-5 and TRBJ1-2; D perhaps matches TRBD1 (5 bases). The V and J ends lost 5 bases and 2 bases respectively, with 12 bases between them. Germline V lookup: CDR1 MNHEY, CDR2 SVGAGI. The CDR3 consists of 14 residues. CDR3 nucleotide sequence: TGTGCCAGCAGTCTGGACACGAGAAACTATGGCTACACCTTC. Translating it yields CASSLDTRNYGYTF.

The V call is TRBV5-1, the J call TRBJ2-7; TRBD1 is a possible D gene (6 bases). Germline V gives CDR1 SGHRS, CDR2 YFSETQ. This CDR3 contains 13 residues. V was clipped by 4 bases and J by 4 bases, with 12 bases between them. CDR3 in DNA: TGCGCCAGCAGCCATGCGACAGGATACGAGCAGTACTTC. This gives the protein CASSHATGYEQYF.

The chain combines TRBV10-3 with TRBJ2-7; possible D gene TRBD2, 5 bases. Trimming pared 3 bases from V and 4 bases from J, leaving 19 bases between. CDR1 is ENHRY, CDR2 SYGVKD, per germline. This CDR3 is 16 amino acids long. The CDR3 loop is CAISDPDGNSGYEQYF. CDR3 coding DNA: TGTGCCATCAGTGACCCGGACGGCAACTCGGGGTACGAGCAGTACTTC.

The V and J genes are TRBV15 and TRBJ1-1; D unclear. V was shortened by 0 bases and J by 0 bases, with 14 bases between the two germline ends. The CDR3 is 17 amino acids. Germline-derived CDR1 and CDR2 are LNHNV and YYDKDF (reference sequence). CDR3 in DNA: TGTGCCACCAGCAGAGAGCACAGAAGCTTTATGAACACTGAAGCTTTCTTT. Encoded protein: CATSREHRSFMNTEAFF.

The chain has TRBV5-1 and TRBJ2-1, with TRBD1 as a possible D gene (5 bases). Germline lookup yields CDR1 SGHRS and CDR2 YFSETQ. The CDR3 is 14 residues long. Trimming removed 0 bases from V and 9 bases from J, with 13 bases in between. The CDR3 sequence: CASSLAGRASEQFF. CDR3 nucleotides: TGCGCCAGCAGCTTGGCTGGCAGGGCCTCTGAGCAGTTCTTC.

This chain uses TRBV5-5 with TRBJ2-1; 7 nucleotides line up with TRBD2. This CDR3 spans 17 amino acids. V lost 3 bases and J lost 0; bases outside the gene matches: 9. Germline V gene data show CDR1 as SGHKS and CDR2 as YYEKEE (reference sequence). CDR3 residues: CASSSAPRGSSYNEQFF. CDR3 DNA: TGTGCCAGCAGCTCGGCGCCCCGCGGGAGCTCCTACAATGAGCAGTTCTTC.

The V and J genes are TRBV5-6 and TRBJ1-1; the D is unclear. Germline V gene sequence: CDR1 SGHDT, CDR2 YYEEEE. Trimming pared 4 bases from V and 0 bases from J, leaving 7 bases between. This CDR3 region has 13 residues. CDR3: CASSPSMNTEAFF. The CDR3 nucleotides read TGTGCCAGCAGCCCTAGCATGAACACTGAAGCTTTCTTT.

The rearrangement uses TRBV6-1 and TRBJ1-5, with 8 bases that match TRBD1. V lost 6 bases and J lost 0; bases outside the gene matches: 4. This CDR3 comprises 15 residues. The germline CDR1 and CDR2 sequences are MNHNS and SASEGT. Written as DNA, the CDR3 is TGTGCCAGCAGGGGACAGGCGAATAGCAATCAGCCCCAGCATTTT. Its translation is CASRGQANSNQPQHF.

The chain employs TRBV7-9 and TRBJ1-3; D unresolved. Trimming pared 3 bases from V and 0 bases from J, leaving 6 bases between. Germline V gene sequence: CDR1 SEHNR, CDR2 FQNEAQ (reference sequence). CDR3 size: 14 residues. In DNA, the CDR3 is TGTGCCAGCAGCTTTCCTTACTCTGGAAACACCATATATTTT. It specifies CASSFPYSGNTIYF.

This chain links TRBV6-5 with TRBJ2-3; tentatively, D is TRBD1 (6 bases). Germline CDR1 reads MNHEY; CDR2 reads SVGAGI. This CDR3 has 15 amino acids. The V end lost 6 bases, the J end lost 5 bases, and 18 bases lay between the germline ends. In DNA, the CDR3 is TGTGCCAGCAGGCCCCAGGGGAAGGGTGGAGATACGCAGTATTTT. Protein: CASRPQGKGGDTQYF.

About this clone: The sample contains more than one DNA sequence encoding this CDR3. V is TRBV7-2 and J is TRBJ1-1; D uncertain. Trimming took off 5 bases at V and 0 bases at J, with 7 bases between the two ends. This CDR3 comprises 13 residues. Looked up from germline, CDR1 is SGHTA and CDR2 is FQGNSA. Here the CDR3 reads CASSLSVNTEAFF. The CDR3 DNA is TGTGCCAGCAGCCTATCGGTGAACACTGAAGCTTTCTTT. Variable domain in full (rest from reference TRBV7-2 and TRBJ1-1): GAGVSQSPSNKVTEKGKDVELRCDPISGHTALYWYRQSLGQGLEFLIYFQGNSAPDKSGLPSDRFSAERTGGSVSTLTIQRTQQEDSAVYLCASSLSVNTEAFFGQGTRLTVV.

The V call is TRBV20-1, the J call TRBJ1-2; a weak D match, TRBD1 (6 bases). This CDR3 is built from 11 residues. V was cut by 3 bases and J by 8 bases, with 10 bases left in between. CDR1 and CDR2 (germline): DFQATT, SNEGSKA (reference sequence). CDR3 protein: CSASSRGGYTF. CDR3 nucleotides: TGCAGTGCTAGCTCGAGGGGGGGCTACACCTTC.

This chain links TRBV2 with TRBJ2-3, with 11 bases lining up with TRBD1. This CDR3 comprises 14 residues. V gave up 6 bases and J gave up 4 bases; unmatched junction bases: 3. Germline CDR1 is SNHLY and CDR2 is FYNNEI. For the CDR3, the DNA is TGTGCCAGCAGCCGGGACAGGGGGGCAGATACGCAGTATTTT. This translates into CASSRDRGADTQYF.

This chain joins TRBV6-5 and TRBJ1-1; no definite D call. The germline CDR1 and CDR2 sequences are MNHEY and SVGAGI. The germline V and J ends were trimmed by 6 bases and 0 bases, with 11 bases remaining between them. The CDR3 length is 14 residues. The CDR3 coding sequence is TGTGCCAGCAGAACGCGAGGAATGAACACTGAAGCTTTCTTT. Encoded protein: CASRTRGMNTEAFF.